The rows below give T cell receptor beta chains drawn from one sample of a study of shared clonotypes between healthy human individuals. Repertoires were generated with immunoSEQ multiplex PCR, while TCRdb's copy carries only in-frame clones and drops some. The sample holds millions of clones; 85% to 95% are singletons and the top ten take 0.11% to 0.15%. Sequencing used naive CD4+ T cells sorted from blood. The receptor source for this set is a man between 18 and 29 years old in good health. CDR3s include the opening cysteine and the closing phenylalanine or tryptophan. D genes are given only for firm matches. Expanded clones are given a class, and other clones once, few, many or no size at all.

clone_size j_call v_call d_call cdr3_aa cdr3_nt
- TRBJ1-4 TRBV19 - CASSIEGHSATNEKLFF TGTGCCAGTAGTATAGAAGGGCACAGTGCAACTAATGAAAAACTGTTTTTT
- TRBJ1-1 TRBV7-9 TRBD1 CASSVDRDDRTEAFF TGTGCCAGCAGCGTCGACAGGGATGATCGCACTGAAGCTTTCTTT
- TRBJ1-5 TRBV18 - CASSPEGGSNQPQHF TGTGCCAGCTCACCCGAGGGAGGAAGCAATCAGCCCCAGCATTTT
- TRBJ2-5 TRBV25-1 TRBD1 CASSRQGLQETQYF TGTGCCAGCAGTAGACAGGGCCTACAAGAGACCCAGTACTTC
- TRBJ2-5 TRBV7-6 - CASSRRTEETQYF TGTGCCAGCAGCCGGAGGACAGAAGAGACCCAGTACTTC
- TRBJ2-1 TRBV7-2 - CASSPRAAEQFF TGTGCCAGCAGCCCCAGGGCGGCTGAGCAGTTCTTC
- TRBJ2-3 TRBV5-1 - CASSWGRGEDTQYF TGCGCCAGCAGCTGGGGACGAGGGGAAGATACGCAGTATTTT
- TRBJ2-1 TRBV7-9 - CASSLAQTYNEQFF TGTGCCAGCAGCTTAGCACAGACCTACAATGAGCAGTTCTTC
- TRBJ1-1 TRBV5-8 - CASSLGGGWAEAFF TGTGCCAGCAGCTTGGGCGGGGGTTGGGCTGAAGCTTTCTTT
- TRBJ1-5 TRBV6-6 TRBD1 CASSYSATGPNQPQHF TGTGCCAGCAGTTACTCGGCGACAGGGCCCAATCAGCCCCAGCATTTT
- TRBJ1-6 TRBV11-2 TRBD1 CASSLGTVNSPLHF TGTGCCAGCAGCCTCGGGACAGTAAATTCACCCCTCCACTTT
- TRBJ1-2 TRBV28 TRBD1 CASSLLGQGNYGYTF TGTGCCAGCAGTTTATTAGGACAGGGAAACTATGGCTACACCTTC
- TRBJ1-5 TRBV6-1 - CASSEARNQPQHF TGTGCCAGCAGTGAAGCTAGGAATCAGCCCCAGCATTTT
- TRBJ2-2 TRBV4-1 - CASSQDWGLGELFF TGCGCCAGCAGCCAAGATTGGGGGCTAGGGGAGCTGTTTTTT
- TRBJ2-7 TRBV6-5 TRBD1 CASSPGTVIAYEQYF TGTGCCAGCAGTCCTGGGACAGTGATTGCCTACGAGCAGTACTTC
- TRBJ2-2 TRBV6-1 - CASSGSALNTGELFF TGTGCCAGCAGTGGTTCAGCCTTAAACACCGGGGAGCTGTTTTTT
- TRBJ2-1 TRBV27 TRBD2 CASSSQRGGNEQFF TGTGCCAGCAGTTCACAGCGGGGGGGAAATGAGCAGTTCTTC
- TRBJ2-5 TRBV9 TRBD2 CASSVGSGGGETQYF TGTGCCAGCAGCGTAGGAAGCGGGGGCGGAGAGACCCAGTACTTC
few TRBJ1-1 TRBV29-1 - CSAPTGNTEAFF TGCAGCGCTCCGACAGGGAACACTGAAGCTTTCTTT
- TRBJ2-5 TRBV4-3 TRBD1 CASSQGAGGRETQYF TGCGCCAGCAGCCAAGGGGCAGGGGGACGGGAGACCCAGTACTTC
- TRBJ2-7 TRBV4-3 - CASSQGLGGGGSSYEQYF TGCGCCAGCAGCCAAGGTTTGGGGGGCGGCGGGAGCTCCTACGAGCAGTACTTC
- TRBJ1-4 TRBV2 TRBD1 CASSERGGVVGKLFF TGTGCCAGCAGTGAACGAGGGGGCGTAGTTGGTAAACTGTTTTTT
- TRBJ1-1 TRBV28 - CASSPPGHLEAFF TGTGCCAGCAGCCCCCCGGGACACTTAGAAGCTTTCTTT
- TRBJ1-4 TRBV7-9 TRBD1 CASSSSQGVEKLFF TGTGCCAGCAGTTCTTCACAGGGGGTTGAAAAACTGTTTTTT
- TRBJ2-1 TRBV27 TRBD1 CASSPPDRDHEQFF TGTGCCAGCAGTCCACCGGACAGGGACCATGAGCAGTTCTTC
- TRBJ2-5 TRBV5-1 - CASSRDLTGWDQYF TGCGCCAGCAGCCGGGACCTTACGGGGTGGGACCAGTACTTC
- TRBJ2-7 TRBV10-2 - CASKKGGSLHEQYF TGCGCCAGCAAGAAGGGGGGATCCCTCCACGAGCAGTACTTC
- TRBJ1-5 TRBV28 - CASQQVGSRGPSPGLYSNQPQHF TGTGCCAGCCAACAAGTAGGAAGTCGGGGCCCCAGTCCTGGGCTATATAGCAATCAGCCCCAGCATTTT
once TRBJ1-5 TRBV6-1 TRBD1 CASREQGAFSNQPQHF TGTGCCAGCAGGGAACAGGGGGCGTTTAGCAATCAGCCCCAGCATTTT
- TRBJ2-7 TRBV18 TRBD2 CASSTSGYEQYF TGTGCCAGCTCCACTAGCGGCTACGAGCAGTACTTC
- TRBJ1-2 TRBV6-1 - CASSDGNYGYTF TGTGCCAGCAGTGACGGTAACTATGGCTACACCTTC
- TRBJ1-4 TRBV5-4 - CASSLSGGSTNEKLFF TGTGCCAGCAGCTTGAGTGGGGGCTCAACTAATGAAAAACTGTTTTTT
- TRBJ1-1 TRBV5-1 TRBD1 CASSFRGPNTEAFF TGCGCCAGCAGCTTTAGGGGGCCGAACACTGAAGCTTTCTTT
few TRBJ2-3 TRBV6-6 - CASRPGGSGTDTQYF TGTGCCAGCAGACCCGGGGGATCCGGCACAGATACGCAGTATTTT
- TRBJ2-7 TRBV4-1 - CASSRDQLYEQYF TGCGCCAGCAGCCGGGACCAGCTCTACGAGCAGTACTTC
- TRBJ1-1 TRBV18 TRBD1 CASSPPLGQGFSEAFF TGTGCCAGCTCACCACCTCTCGGACAGGGATTCTCTGAAGCTTTCTTT
- TRBJ2-5 TRBV10-1 TRBD2 CASPSGRASVVQETQYF TGCGCCAGCCCTAGCGGGAGAGCCAGCGTGGTACAAGAGACCCAGTACTTC
- TRBJ2-5 TRBV5-1 TRBD2 CASSPDRTSGGTQYF TGCGCCAGCAGCCCTGACAGGACAAGCGGGGGGACCCAGTACTTC
- TRBJ1-1 TRBV7-6 - CASSLPPVTEAFF TGTGCCAGCAGCTTGCCTCCGGTCACTGAAGCTTTCTTT
once TRBJ1-3 TRBV18 - CASSPIMRGHSGNTIYF TGTGCCAGCTCACCGATAATGAGGGGTCATTCTGGAAACACCATATATTTT